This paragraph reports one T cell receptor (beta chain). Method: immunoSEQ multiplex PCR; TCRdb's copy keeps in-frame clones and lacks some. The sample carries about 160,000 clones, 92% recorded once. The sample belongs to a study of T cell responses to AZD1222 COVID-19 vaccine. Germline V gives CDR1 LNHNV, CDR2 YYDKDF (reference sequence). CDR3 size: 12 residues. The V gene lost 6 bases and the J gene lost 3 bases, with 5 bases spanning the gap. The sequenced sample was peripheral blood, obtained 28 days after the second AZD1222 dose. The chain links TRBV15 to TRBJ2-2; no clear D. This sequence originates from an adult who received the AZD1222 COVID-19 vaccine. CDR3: CATSTHTGELFF. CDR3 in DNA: TGTGCCACCAGTACCCACACCGGGGAGCTGTTTTTT.